The present entry profiles one T cell receptor (beta chain) with its context. Its specificity is not known. The entry originates in a study of CD8 T cells in Susac syndrome. Study results and caveats: The study conceded that its TCR sequencing and HLA analysis involved relatively few individuals.

Random hexamers served to reverse transcribe about 0.45 to 1 ug RNA. One entry per CDR3 protein results from TCRdb running MiXCR on the immunoSEQ multiplex PCR reads. In the table there are some 260,000 distinct CDR3 sequences, around 84% of which are singletons. CDR1 DFQATT and CDR2 SNEGSKA come from the germline V gene (reference sequence). This CDR3 is built from 15 residues. Losses at the gene ends were 0 bases for V and 6 bases for J; bases not matched to a gene: 6. FACS enriched CD8+ TEMRA cells, while bulk CD8+ and CD4+ were negatively isolated. Sequencing was performed on CD8+ T cells from PBMCs. The receptor's source is a human donor with multiple sclerosis. V and J are TRBV20-1 and TRBJ1-4; 8 nucleotides match TRBD1. The CDR3: CSARDRGTGYEKLFF. CDR3 in DNA: TGCAGTGCTAGAGATCGGGGGACAGGATATGAAAAACTGTTTTTT.